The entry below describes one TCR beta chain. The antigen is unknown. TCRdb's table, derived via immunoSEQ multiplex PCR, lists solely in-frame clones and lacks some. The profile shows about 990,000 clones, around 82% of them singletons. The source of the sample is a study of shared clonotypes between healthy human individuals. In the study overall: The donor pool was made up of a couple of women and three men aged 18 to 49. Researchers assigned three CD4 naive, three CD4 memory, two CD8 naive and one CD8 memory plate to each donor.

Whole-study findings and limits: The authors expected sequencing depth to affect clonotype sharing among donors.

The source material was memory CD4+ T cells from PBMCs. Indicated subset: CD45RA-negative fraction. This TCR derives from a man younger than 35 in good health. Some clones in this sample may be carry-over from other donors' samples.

The DNA for the CDR3 is TGTGCCAGCAGTCGACAGAACCCATACGAGCAGTACTTC. Encoded protein: CASSRQNPYEQYF. The chain joins TRBV28 to TRBJ2-7; D is possibly TRBD1 (5 bases). Germline V CDR1 and CDR2: MDHEN, SYDVKM. There are 13 residues in the CDR3. Trimming stripped 5 bases from V and 4 bases from J, with 12 bases between.